The clone carrying this T cell receptor beta chain occurred many times. What it binds is not known. This entry is derived from a study of human T cells and chemical hapten exposure. Across the study: There were weekly diphenylcyclopropenone doses to the scalp for patients throughout the roughly 24-week study.

TCRdb redid the calling of the RACE reads with MiXCR, one entry per CDR3 protein. The sample consists of tens of thousands of distinct CDR3 sequences, 10% of them appearing once. This sample's time point: patch test 2, 6 weeks after DPC sensitization. Treatment described: therapeutic diphenylcyclopropenone sensitization with weekly scalp DPC. The length of the CDR3 is 16 residues. V gave up 4 bases and J gave up 4 bases; unmatched junction bases: 9. Germline V gene lookup returns CDR1 SGDLS and CDR2 YYNGEE. The study, taken as a whole, reports: Alopecia in all donors means immunity may differ from healthy individuals. No alteration of TCRs above 1 in 1000 frequency was seen with DPC sensitization.

The source of this sequence is a woman in her forties or fifties with alopecia areata. Some clones in this sample may be carry-over from other donors' samples. The rearrangement links TRBV9 to TRBJ2-7; TRBD2 matches at 12 bases. This sample comprised whole blood, obtained in connection with sensitization to the hapten diphenylcyclopropenone (DPC). This CDR3 is CASSPQTSGRQYEQYF. For the CDR3, the DNA is TGTGCCAGCAGCCCCCAGACTAGCGGGAGACAGTACGAGCAGTACTTC.